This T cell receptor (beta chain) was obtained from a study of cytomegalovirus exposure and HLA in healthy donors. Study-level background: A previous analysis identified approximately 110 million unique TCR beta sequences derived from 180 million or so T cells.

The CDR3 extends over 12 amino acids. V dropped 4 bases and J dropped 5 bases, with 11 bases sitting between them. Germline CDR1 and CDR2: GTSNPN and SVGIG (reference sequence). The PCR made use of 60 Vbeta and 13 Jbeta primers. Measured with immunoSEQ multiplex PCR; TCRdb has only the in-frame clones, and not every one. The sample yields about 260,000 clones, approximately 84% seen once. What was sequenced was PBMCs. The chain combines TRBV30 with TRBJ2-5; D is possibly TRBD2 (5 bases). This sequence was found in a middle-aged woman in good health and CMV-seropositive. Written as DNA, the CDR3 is TGTGCCTGGAATTGGCAGCGGGAGACCCAGTACTTC. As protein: CAWNWQRETQYF. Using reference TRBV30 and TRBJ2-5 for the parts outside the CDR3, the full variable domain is SQTIHQWPATLVQPVGSPLSLECTVEGTSNPNLYWYRQAAGRGLQLLFYSVGIGQISSEVPQNLSASRPQDRQFILSSKKLLLSDSGFYLCAWNWQRETQYFGPGTRLLVL.